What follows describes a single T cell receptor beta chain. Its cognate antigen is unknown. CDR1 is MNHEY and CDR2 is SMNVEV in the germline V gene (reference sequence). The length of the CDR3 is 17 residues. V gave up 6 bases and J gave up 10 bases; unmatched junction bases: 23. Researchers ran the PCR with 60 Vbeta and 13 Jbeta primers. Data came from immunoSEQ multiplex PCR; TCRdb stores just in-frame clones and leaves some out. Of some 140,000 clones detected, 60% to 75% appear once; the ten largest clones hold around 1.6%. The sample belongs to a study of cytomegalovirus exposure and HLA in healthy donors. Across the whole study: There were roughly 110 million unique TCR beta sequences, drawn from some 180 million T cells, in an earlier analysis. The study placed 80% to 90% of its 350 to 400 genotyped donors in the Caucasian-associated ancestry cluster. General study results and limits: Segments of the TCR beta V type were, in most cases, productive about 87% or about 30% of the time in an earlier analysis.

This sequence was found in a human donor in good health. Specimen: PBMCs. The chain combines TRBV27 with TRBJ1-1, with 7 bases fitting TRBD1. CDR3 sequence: CASRSTRITGVVGGAFF. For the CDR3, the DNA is TGTGCCAGCAGATCTACTAGGATTACAGGGGTGGTAGGAGGAGCTTTCTTT.